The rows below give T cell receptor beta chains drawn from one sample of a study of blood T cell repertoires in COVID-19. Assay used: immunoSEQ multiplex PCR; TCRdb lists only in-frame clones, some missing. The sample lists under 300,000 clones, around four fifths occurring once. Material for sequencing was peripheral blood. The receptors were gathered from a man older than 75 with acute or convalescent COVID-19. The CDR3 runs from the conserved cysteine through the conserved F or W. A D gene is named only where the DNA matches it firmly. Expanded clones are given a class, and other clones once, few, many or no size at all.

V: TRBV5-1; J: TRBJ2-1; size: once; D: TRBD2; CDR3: CASSLGFSRLAGAHNEQFF; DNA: TGCGCCAGCAGCTTGGGGTTCTCGCGACTAGCGGGAGCGCACAATGAGCAGTTCTTC
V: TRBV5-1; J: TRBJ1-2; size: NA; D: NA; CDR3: CASSRDSTNYGYTF; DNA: TGCGCCAGCAGCCGGGATTCTACTAACTATGGCTACACCTTC
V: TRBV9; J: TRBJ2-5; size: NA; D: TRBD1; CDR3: CASSPPSGQRETQYF; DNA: TGTGCCAGCAGCCCCCCCTCGGGACAGAGAGAGACCCAGTACTTC
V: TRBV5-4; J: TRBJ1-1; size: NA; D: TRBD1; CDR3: CASSQDRTGPEAFF; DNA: TGTGCCAGCAGCCAAGATCGGACAGGACCTGAAGCTTTCTTT
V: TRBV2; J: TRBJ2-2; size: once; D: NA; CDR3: CASSGQANTGELFF; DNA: TGTGCCAGCAGTGGACAAGCGAACACCGGGGAGCTGTTTTTT
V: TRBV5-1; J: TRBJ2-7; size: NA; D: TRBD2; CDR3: CASSLNPLAGTYEQYF; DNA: TGCGCCAGCAGCTTGAATCCGCTAGCGGGGACCTACGAGCAGTACTTC
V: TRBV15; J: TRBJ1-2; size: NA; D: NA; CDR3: CATSSRDKIYGYTF; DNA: TGTGCCACCAGCAGCAGGGACAAGATCTATGGCTACACCTTC
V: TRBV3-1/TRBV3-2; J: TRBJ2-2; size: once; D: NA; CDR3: CASSQFGHQNTGELFF; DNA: TGTGCCAGCAGCCAATTTGGACATCAGAACACCGGGGAGCTGTTTTTT
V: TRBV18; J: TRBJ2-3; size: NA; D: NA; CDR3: CASSPGQTGSTDTQYF; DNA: TGTGCCAGCTCACCAGGACAGACGGGTAGCACAGATACGCAGTATTTT
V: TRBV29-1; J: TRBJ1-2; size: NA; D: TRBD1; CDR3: CSARDSYYGYTF; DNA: TGCAGCGCCCGGGACAGCTACTATGGCTACACCTTC
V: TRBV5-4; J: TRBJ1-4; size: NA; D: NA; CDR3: CASSLDSLNEKLFF; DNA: TGTGCCAGCAGCTTGGACAGCCTTAATGAAAAACTGTTTTTT
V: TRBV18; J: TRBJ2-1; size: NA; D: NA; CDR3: CASSPATGYNEQFF; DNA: TGTGCCAGCTCACCAGCCACTGGTTACAATGAGCAGTTCTTC
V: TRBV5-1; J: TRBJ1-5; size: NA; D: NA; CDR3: CASSREGSTHQPQHF; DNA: TGCGCCAGCAGCAGGGAGGGCAGTACCCATCAGCCCCAGCATTTT
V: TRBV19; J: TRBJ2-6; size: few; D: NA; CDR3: CASSIVRSGANVLTF; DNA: TGTGCCAGTAGTATCGTCCGCTCTGGGGCCAACGTCCTGACTTTC
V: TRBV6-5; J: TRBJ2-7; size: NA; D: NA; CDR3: CASTTRGYEQYF; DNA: TGTGCCAGCACCACAAGAGGTTACGAGCAGTACTTC
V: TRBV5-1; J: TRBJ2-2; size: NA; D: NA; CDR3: CASSFQGGSTGELFF; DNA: TGCGCCAGCAGCTTCCAGGGGGGTAGCACCGGGGAGCTGTTTTTT
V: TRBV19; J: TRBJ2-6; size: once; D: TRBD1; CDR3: CASSTTGTGTGANVLTF; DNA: TGTGCCAGTAGTACTACCGGGACAGGGACCGGGGCCAACGTCCTGACTTTC
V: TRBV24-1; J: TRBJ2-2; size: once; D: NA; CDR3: CATSGALDANTGELFF; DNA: TGTGCCACCAGTGGTGCCCTAGACGCGAACACCGGGGAGCTGTTTTTT
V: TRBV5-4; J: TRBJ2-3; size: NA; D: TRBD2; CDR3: CASSLGLAGVDTQYF; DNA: TGTGCCAGCAGCTTGGGACTAGCGGGGGTCGATACGCAGTATTTT
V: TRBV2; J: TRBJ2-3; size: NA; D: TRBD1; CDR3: CASSKDRGVSDTQYF; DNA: TGTGCCAGCAGTAAAGACAGGGGAGTCTCAGATACGCAGTATTTT
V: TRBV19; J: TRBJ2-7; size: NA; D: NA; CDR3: CASSSTLGGSYEQYF; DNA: TGTGCCAGTAGTTCCACACTAGGGGGTTCCTACGAGCAGTACTTC
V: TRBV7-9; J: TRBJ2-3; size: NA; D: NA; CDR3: CASSLTTGLDTQYF; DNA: TGTGCCAGCAGCTTAACCACAGGGTTAGATACGCAGTATTTT
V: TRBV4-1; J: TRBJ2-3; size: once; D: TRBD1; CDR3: CASSPPRTGALSTQYF; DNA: TGCGCCAGCAGCCCCCCTAGGACAGGGGCCTTAAGTACGCAGTATTTT
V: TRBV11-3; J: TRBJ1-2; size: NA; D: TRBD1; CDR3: CASSLAHRGSTRGYAF; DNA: TGTGCCAGCAGCTTAGCCCACAGGGGCAGTACTCGTGGCTACGCCTTC
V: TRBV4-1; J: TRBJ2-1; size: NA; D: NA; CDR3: CASSQDGGWWDEQFF; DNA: TGCGCCAGCAGCCAAGACGGCGGGTGGTGGGATGAGCAGTTCTTC
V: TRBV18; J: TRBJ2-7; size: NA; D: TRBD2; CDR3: CASSPGTSGAEQYF; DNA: TGTGCCAGCTCACCGGGGACTAGCGGGGCGGAGCAGTACTTC
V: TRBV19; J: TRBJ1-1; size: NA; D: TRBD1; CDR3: CATRQGRTEAFF; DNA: TGTGCCACGCGACAGGGCAGGACTGAAGCTTTCTTT
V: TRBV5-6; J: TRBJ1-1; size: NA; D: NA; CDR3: CASSLGQSNTEAFF; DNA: TGTGCCAGCAGCTTGGGGCAATCGAACACTGAAGCTTTCTTT
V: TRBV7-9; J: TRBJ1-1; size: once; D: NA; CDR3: CASSKGGAAENTEAFF; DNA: TGTGCCAGCAGCAAAGGCGGGGCAGCCGAGAACACTGAAGCTTTCTTT
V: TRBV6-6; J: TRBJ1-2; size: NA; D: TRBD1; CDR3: CASSSGQFNYGYTF; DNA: TGTGCCAGCAGTTCGGGACAGTTTAACTATGGCTACACCTTC
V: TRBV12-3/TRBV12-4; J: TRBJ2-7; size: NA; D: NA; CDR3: CASTMDSSYEQYF; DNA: TGTGCCAGCACCATGGACAGCTCCTACGAGCAGTACTTC
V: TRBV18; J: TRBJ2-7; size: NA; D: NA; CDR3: CASSPLAGVQLREQYF; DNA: TGTGCCAGCTCACCACTTGCAGGGGTCCAACTCCGCGAGCAGTACTTC
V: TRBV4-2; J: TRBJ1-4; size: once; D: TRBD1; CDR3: CASSQKTGSRNEKLFF; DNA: TGTGCCAGCAGCCAAAAGACAGGGAGCCGTAATGAAAAACTGTTTTTT
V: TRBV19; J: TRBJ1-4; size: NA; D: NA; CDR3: CASIGRLGEKLFF; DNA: TGTGCCAGTATCGGCCGACTTGGTGAAAAACTGTTTTTT
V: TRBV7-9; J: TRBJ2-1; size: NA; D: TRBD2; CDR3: CASSLVGGNNEQFF; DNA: TGTGCCAGCAGCTTAGTGGGGGGGAACAATGAGCAGTTCTTC
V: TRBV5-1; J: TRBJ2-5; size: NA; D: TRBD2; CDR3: CASSFSSGPQETQYF; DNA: TGCGCCAGCAGCTTTTCTAGCGGGCCCCAAGAGACCCAGTACTTC
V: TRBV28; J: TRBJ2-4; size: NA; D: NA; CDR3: CASSLGAAPKNIQYF; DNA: TGTGCCAGCAGTTTGGGAGCCGCCCCCAAAAACATTCAGTACTTC
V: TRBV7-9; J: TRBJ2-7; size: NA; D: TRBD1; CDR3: CASSLTGQGAVEQYF; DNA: TGTGCCAGCAGCTTAACGGGACAGGGGGCGGTCGAGCAGTACTTC
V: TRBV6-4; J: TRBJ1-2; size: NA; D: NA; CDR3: CASSPEELIYGYTF; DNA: TGTGCCAGCAGTCCCGAGGAGCTGATCTATGGCTACACCTTC
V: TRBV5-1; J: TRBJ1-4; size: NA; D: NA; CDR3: CASSPGTRHSGEKLFF; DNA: TGCGCCAGCAGCCCGGGGACACGCCATTCGGGTGAAAAACTGTTTTTT
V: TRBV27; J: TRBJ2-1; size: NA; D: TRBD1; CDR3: CASSSGQGALYNEQFF; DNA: TGTGCCAGCAGTTCGGGACAGGGGGCATTATACAATGAGCAGTTCTTC
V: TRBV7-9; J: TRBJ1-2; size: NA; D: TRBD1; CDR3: CASSLVGQGAYGYTF; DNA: TGTGCCAGCAGCTTAGTCGGACAGGGGGCCTATGGCTACACCTTC
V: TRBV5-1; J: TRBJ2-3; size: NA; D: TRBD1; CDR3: CASSLATGGVTDTQYF; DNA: TGCGCCAGCAGCTTGGCGACAGGGGGCGTCACAGATACGCAGTATTTT
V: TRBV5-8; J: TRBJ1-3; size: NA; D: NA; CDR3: CASSSQGSSGNTIYF; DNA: TGTGCCAGCAGCTCACAGGGTTCCTCTGGAAACACCATATATTTT
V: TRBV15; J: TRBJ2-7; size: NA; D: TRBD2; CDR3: CATSREGASGRAYFPTSYEQYF; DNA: TGTGCCACCAGCAGAGAGGGGGCTAGCGGGAGGGCCTACTTCCCCACTTCCTACGAGCAGTACTTC
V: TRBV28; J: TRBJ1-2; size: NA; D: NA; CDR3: CASSLVSIGGVSGYTF; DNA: TGTGCCAGCAGTCTTGTTTCAATAGGGGGGGTATCTGGCTACACCTTC
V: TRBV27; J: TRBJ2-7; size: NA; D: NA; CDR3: CASSGGGRTYEQYF; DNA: TGTGCCAGCAGTGGTGGTGGGCGAACCTACGAGCAGTACTTC
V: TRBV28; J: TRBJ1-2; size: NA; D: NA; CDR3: CASRIGGNYGYTF; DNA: TGTGCCAGCAGAATAGGGGGTAACTATGGCTACACCTTC
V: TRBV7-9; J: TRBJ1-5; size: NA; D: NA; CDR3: CASSQNGDSNQPQHF; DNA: TGTGCCAGCAGCCAGAACGGGGATAGCAATCAGCCCCAGCATTTT
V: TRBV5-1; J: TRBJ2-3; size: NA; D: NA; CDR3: CASSPGPGARGPYF; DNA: TGCGCCAGCAGTCCCGGACCCGGGGCGCGGGGACCGTATTTT
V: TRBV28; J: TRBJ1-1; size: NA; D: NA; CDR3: CASRAGTTLPYEAFF; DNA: TGTGCCAGCAGGGCCGGGACAACCCTCCCGTATGAAGCTTTCTTT
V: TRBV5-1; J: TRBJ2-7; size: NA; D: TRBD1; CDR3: CASSLGGQGAYEQYF; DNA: TGCGCCAGCAGCTTGGGAGGACAGGGGGCCTACGAGCAGTACTTC
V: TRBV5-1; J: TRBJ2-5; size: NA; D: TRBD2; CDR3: CASSYSGRANQETQYF; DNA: TGCGCCAGCAGCTACAGCGGGAGGGCCAACCAAGAGACCCAGTACTTC
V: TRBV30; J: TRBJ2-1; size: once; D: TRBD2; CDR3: CAWTSGSNEQFF; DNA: TGTGCCTGGACTAGCGGGAGCAATGAGCAGTTCTTC
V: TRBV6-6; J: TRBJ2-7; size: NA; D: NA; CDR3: CASSEAYEQYF; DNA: TGTGCCAGCTCGGAGGCCTACGAGCAGTACTTC
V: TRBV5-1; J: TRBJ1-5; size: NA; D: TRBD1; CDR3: CASSSEGASNQPQHF; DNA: TGCGCCAGCAGCTCGGAGGGGGCCAGCAATCAGCCCCAGCATTTT
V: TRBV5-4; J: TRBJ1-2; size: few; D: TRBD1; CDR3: CASSPGQGDIYGYTF; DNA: TGTGCCAGCAGCCCCGGACAGGGGGATATTTATGGCTACACCTTC
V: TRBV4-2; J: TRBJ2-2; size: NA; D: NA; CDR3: CASSQEFRTATGELFF; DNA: TGTGCCAGCAGCCAAGAGTTCCGGACAGCTACCGGGGAGCTGTTTTTT
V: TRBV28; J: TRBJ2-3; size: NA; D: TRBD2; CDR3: CAISGGRADTQYF; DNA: TGTGCCATCAGCGGGGGGAGGGCAGATACGCAGTATTTT
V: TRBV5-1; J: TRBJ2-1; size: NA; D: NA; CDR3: CASSLGGRGSYNEQFF; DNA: TGCGCCAGCAGCTTGGGCGGACGGGGCTCCTACAATGAGCAGTTCTTC